One sample yielded the 29 T cell receptor beta chains listed below, sequenced in a study of blood T cell repertoires in COVID-19. Sequencing was performed with immunoSEQ multiplex PCR; in TCRdb, only in-frame clones are kept and a portion is missing. The data hold about 100,000 clones, with about 82% observed a single time. The specimen was peripheral blood. These receptors were taken from a middle-aged man with active or convalescent COVID-19.

The J gene is TRBJ2-3, the V gene TRBV7-2; D ambiguous. V gave up 1 base and J gave up 4 bases, with 6 bases separating them. Germline loops: CDR1 SGHTA, CDR2 FQGNSA. CDR3 length: 13 amino acids. CDR3 residues: CASSLDGADTQYF. CDR3 in DNA: TGTGCCAGCAGCTTAGATGGAGCAGATACGCAGTATTTT.

This chain uses TRBV29-1 with TRBJ1-1; 9 bases are a match to TRBD1. Germline CDR1 SQVTM, CDR2 ANQGSEA. The length of the CDR3 is 14 residues. With V trimmed by 1 base and J by 5 bases, 5 bases remained unmatched. The CDR3 protein is CSVEGTGDRTEAFF. The DNA for the CDR3 is TGCAGCGTTGAAGGGACAGGGGATAGAACTGAAGCTTTCTTT.

CDR3 nucleotides: TGTGCCAGTAGTTCCGGGACAGGGGCTTTGGGCAATGAGCAGTTCTTC. Translating gives CASSSGTGALGNEQFF. The chain recombines TRBV19 with TRBJ2-1; 10 bases map to TRBD1. CDR1 and CDR2 (germline): LNHDA, SQIVND (reference sequence). This CDR3 is 16 amino acids long. V was pared by 5 bases and J by 6 bases, with 10 bases of the junction left unmatched.

The chain employs TRBV9 and TRBJ1-2; TRBD1 is a possible D gene (5 bases). Per the germline V gene, CDR1 is SGDLS and CDR2 is YYNGEE. V lost 6 bases, J lost 4 bases, and 22 bases lay in between. The CDR3 runs 16 residues. CDR3 sequence reads: CASTSDLGGLPYGYTF. The CDR3 bases are TGTGCCAGCACCAGCGATCTGGGGGGACTGCCCTATGGCTACACCTTC. The whole variable domain, remainder taken from reference TRBV9 and TRBJ1-2, is DSGVTQTPKHLITATGQRVTLRCSPRSGDLSVYWYQQSLDQGLQFLIQYYNGEERAKGNILERFSAQQFPDLHSELNLSSLELGDSALYFCASTSDLGGLPYGYTFGSGTRLTVV.

The chain carries TRBV6-6 and TRBJ1-2, with TRBD1 identical over 10 bases. The CDR3 has 15 amino acids. With V trimmed by 4 bases and J by 10 bases, 12 bases remained unmatched. The germline V gene has CDR1 MNHNY and CDR2 SVGAGI (reference sequence). The CDR3 DNA sequence: TGTGCCAGCAGTTTCGCCCCGGGACAGGGGAGGACCTACACCTTC. Amino acid sequence: CASSFAPGQGRTYTF.

The chain joins TRBV2 to TRBJ2-5; tentative D call: TRBD2 (6 bases). The CDR3 sequence is 15 residues long. V was pared by 7 bases and J by 2 bases, with 17 bases between. Germline lookup yields CDR1 SNHLY and CDR2 FYNNEI. The CDR3 is CASMDGVAAQETQYF. CDR3 DNA: TGTGCCAGCATGGATGGGGTAGCGGCTCAAGAGACCCAGTACTTC.

The chain carries TRBV7-2 and TRBJ1-1, with D possibly being TRBD1 (6 bases). CDR3 length equals 16 residues. V dropped 1 base and J dropped 1 base, with 13 bases sitting between them. Germline CDR1 and CDR2: SGHTA and FQGNSA. CDR3 in DNA: TGTGCCAGCAGCTTAGGTTGGGGGCAGGAGAACACTGAAGCTTTCTTT. Residues: CASSLGWGQENTEAFF. Filled out from reference TRBV7-2 and TRBJ1-1, the complete variable domain reads GAGVSQSPSNKVTEKGKDVELRCDPISGHTALYWYRQSLGQGLEFLIYFQGNSAPDKSGLPSDRFSAERTGGSVSTLTIQRTQQEDSAVYLCASSLGWGQENTEAFFGQGTRLTVV.

The rearrangement joins TRBV2 to TRBJ2-7, with D possibly matching TRBD1 (6 bases). Germline CDR1 is SNHLY and CDR2 is FYNNEI. This CDR3 spans 14 amino acids. The germline V and J ends were trimmed by 6 bases and 0 bases, with 12 bases remaining between them. This CDR3 reads CASSRDTLSYEQYF. The CDR3 nucleotides read TGTGCCAGCAGCCGGGACACCCTCTCCTACGAGCAGTACTTC.

The chain uses TRBV6-6 and TRBJ2-4; 9 nucleotides agree with TRBD1. The CDR3 covers 14 residues. V was clipped by 6 bases and J by 9 bases; unmatched bases: 9. CDR1 and CDR2 (germline): MNHNY, SVGAGI (reference sequence). CDR3 coding DNA: TGTGCCAGCAGACTAGGACAGGGGATAGCCATTCAGTACTTC. Its protein is CASRLGQGIAIQYF.

CDR3 protein: CASSLDQVDYGYTF. CDR3 sequence (DNA): TGTGCCAGCAGCTTGGATCAGGTTGATTATGGCTACACCTTC. The rearrangement joins TRBV5-4 to TRBJ1-2; the D is unclear. V dropped 0 bases and J dropped 5 bases, with 11 bases sitting between them. Germline V gene lookup returns CDR1 SGHNT and CDR2 YYREEE (reference sequence). CDR3 size: 14 residues.

In this sample, this clone turned up a few times. The chain uses TRBV29-1 and TRBJ2-3; D gene ambiguous. CDR1 is SQVTM, CDR2 ANQGSEA, per germline. V was shortened by 5 bases and J by 10 bases, with 16 bases between the two germline ends. The CDR3 has 12 amino acids. CDR3 protein: CSVRTTGWAQYF. In DNA form, the CDR3 reads TGCAGCGTTAGAACGACGGGTTGGGCGCAGTATTTT.

This clone was picked up one time. This chain joins TRBV7-2 and TRBJ2-7; TRBD1 matches 8 bases. Germline V gene lookup returns CDR1 SGHTA and CDR2 FQGNSA. V lost 5 bases, J lost 0 bases, and 3 bases stayed unmatched. CDR3 size: 14 residues. CDR3 loop: CASSQGALSYEQYF. The DNA for the CDR3 is TGTGCCAGCAGCCAGGGGGCTCTCTCCTACGAGCAGTACTTC.

The chain carries TRBV30 and TRBJ2-7; the D gene is possibly TRBD2 (5 bases). Germline-derived CDR1 and CDR2 are GTSNPN and SVGIG (reference sequence). The CDR3 runs 14 residues. Between the trimmed V and J ends, which lost 3 bases and 6 bases, there was a span of 18 bases. The CDR3, as DNA: TGTGCCTGGAGCCTTGGCGGGTTACCTTCCGAGCAGTACTTC. It yields the protein CAWSLGGLPSEQYF.

The V gene is TRBV3-1 (or the pseudogene TRBV3-2), the J gene TRBJ1-2, with D maybe TRBD1 (6 bases). Germline V lookup: CDR1 LGHDT, CDR2 YNNKEL (reference sequence). V was clipped by 5 bases and J by 8 bases, with 18 bases between them. The CDR3 has 14 amino acids. The CDR3 protein is CASSTPSGDHGYTF. The CDR3 nucleotides are TGTGCCAGCAGCACACCCTCAGGGGATCACGGCTACACCTTC.

The chain uses TRBV19 and TRBJ2-1, with 9 positions matching TRBD2. CDR1 and CDR2 (germline): LNHDA, SQIVND (reference sequence). The CDR3 is made up of 13 amino acids. J was trimmed by 9 bases and V by 8 bases; bases with no gene match: 8. The CDR3 loop reads CASSLGLAIEQFF. CDR3 DNA sequence: TGTGCCAGTTCTTTGGGACTAGCAATTGAGCAGTTCTTC.

The J gene is TRBJ1-3, the V gene TRBV3-1 (or the pseudogene TRBV3-2), with D uncertain. The CDR3 is 15 amino acids. The V end lost 4 bases, the J end lost 1 base, and 11 bases lay between the germline ends. CDR1 LGHDT and CDR2 YNNKEL come from the germline V gene (reference sequence). DNA for the CDR3: TGTGCCAGCAGCCCGTCCGGTAGATCTGGAAACACCATATATTTT. Translated: CASSPSGRSGNTIYF.

This chain connects TRBV6-5 to TRBJ2-1; 10 bases match TRBD2. Germline CDR1 reads MNHEY; CDR2 reads SVGAGI. This CDR3 spans 15 amino acids. The V gene end was trimmed by 4 bases and the J gene end by 3 bases; junction bases not matched to a gene: 3. The CDR3, as DNA: TGTGCCAGCAGTTCGATAGCGGGGGGCTACAATGAGCAGTTCTTC. It codes for CASSSIAGGYNEQFF.

The CDR3 DNA follows: TGTGCCAGCGGCGCAGGGGGCTTTACGAAGAACACTGAAGCTTTCTTT. Translation gives CASGAGGFTKNTEAFF. The chain couples TRBV27 to TRBJ1-1, with 8 bases that match TRBD1. The germline gives CDR1 MNHEY, CDR2 SMNVEV (reference sequence). The length of the CDR3 is 16 residues. V shed 8 bases and J 1 base; nucleotides not matched to a gene: 12.

The rearrangement uses TRBV19 and TRBJ2-1, with D possibly matching TRBD1 (5 bases). The CDR3 spans 14 residues. The V end lost 3 bases, the J end lost 7 bases, and 13 bases lay between the germline ends. Germline values: CDR1 LNHDA, CDR2 SQIVND (reference sequence). The CDR3 here is CASSMVQGRNEQFF. CDR3 nucleotide sequence: TGTGCCAGTAGTATGGTCCAGGGTCGAAATGAGCAGTTCTTC.

This clone occurred a few times. The chain couples TRBV7-3 to TRBJ2-1, with 8 nucleotides matching TRBD2. Trimming cost V 5 bases and J 4 bases; bases outside gene matches: 7. The CDR3 runs to 15 residues. The germline gives CDR1 SGHTA, CDR2 FQGTGA. CDR3 protein: CASSPLSGTYNEQFF. For the CDR3, the DNA is TGTGCCAGCAGCCCACTTAGCGGGACATACAATGAGCAGTTCTTC.

The chain recombines TRBV24-1 with TRBJ2-3; 8 bases map to TRBD2. CDR1 KGHDR and CDR2 SFDVKD come from the germline V gene. Trimming removed 2 bases from V and 4 bases from J; junction bases left unmatched: 7. CDR3 length equals 16 residues. The CDR3 here is CATSDSYSGRSDTQYF. The CDR3 DNA follows: TGTGCCACCAGTGATTCCTACAGCGGGAGATCAGATACGCAGTATTTT.

J is TRBJ2-7 and V is TRBV9; possibly TRBD1 for D (5 bases). V lost 2 bases, J lost 0 bases, and 9 bases lay in between. The CDR3 consists of 14 residues. Germline V lookup: CDR1 SGDLS, CDR2 YYNGEE. The CDR3 is CASSVEGDSYEQYF. CDR3 sequence (DNA): TGTGCCAGCAGCGTCGAAGGGGACTCCTACGAGCAGTACTTC.

This rearrangement joins TRBV6-6 to TRBJ1-2, with 7 positions matching TRBD1. Germline V lookup: CDR1 MNHNY, CDR2 SVGAGI (reference sequence). There are 13 residues in the CDR3. V dropped 4 bases and J dropped 7; count of bases not matched to a gene: 6. The CDR3 DNA reads TGTGCCAGCAGTTCCAGACAGGGTAGTGGCTACACCTTC. Translating it yields CASSSRQGSGYTF.

The rearrangement uses TRBV5-1 and TRBJ2-1, with TRBD2 matching 12 bases. Germline-derived CDR1 and CDR2 are SGHRS and YFSETQ. The CDR3 loop spans 18 amino acids. V was clipped by 7 bases and J by 3 bases; unmatched bases: 14. Here the CDR3 reads CASGSPLAGGTVYNEQFF. CDR3 nucleotides: TGCGCCAGCGGCTCGCCCCTAGCGGGAGGGACAGTCTACAATGAGCAGTTCTTC.

The rearrangement links TRBV6-6 to TRBJ1-5, with TRBD1 matching over 7 bases. The CDR3 is 13 amino acids. V shed 5 bases and J 5 bases; nucleotides not matched to a gene: 3. From germline, CDR1 is MNHNY and CDR2 SVGAGI (reference sequence). The CDR3 nucleotides are TGTGCCAGCAGTGGGACAGCAGATCAGCCCCAGCATTTT. Translated: CASSGTADQPQHF.

The chain joins TRBV9 to TRBJ2-1; D perhaps matches TRBD2 (6 bases). This CDR3 is built from 15 residues. The V gene lost 0 bases and the J gene lost 2 bases, with 9 bases spanning the gap. The V gene's germline CDR1 is SGDLS and CDR2 YYNGEE. CDR3 DNA: TGTGCCAGCAGCGTAGGCGGGGCGACCTACAATGAGCAGTTCTTC. Translated: CASSVGGATYNEQFF.

The V and J genes are TRBV6-4 and TRBJ1-5, with 10 bases lining up with TRBD1. Trimming at V came to 5 bases and at J to 5 bases, leaving 9 bases not matched to a gene. The germline gives CDR1 MRHNA, CDR2 SNTAGT. The CDR3 has 16 residues. CDR3 sequence: CASSPSPGQGHQPQHF. DNA for the CDR3: TGTGCCAGCAGTCCTTCGCCGGGACAGGGGCATCAGCCCCAGCATTTT.

This clone was counted once. V is TRBV2 and J is TRBJ2-1; D is perhaps TRBD2 (5 bases). With 3 bases removed from V and 8 bases from J, the gap between germline ends came to 20 bases. Looked up from germline, CDR1 is SNHLY and CDR2 is FYNNEI. This CDR3 is built from 16 residues. In DNA form, the CDR3 reads TGTGCCAGCAGTGATCGGAGGAGAGTCACCCCCGATGAGCAGTTCTTC. Translation gives CASSDRRRVTPDEQFF.

V usage is TRBV29-1 and J usage is TRBJ2-6; D uncertain. This CDR3 contains 13 residues. Trimming removed 5 bases from V and 0 bases from J, with 5 bases in between. Germline-derived CDR1 and CDR2 are SQVTM and ANQGSEA. The CDR3 nucleotides are TGCAGCGTTTCTAACTCTGGGGCCAACGTCCTGACTTTC. Its translation is CSVSNSGANVLTF.